This TCR beta chain was found in a study of blood T cells in healthy people across ages. Combining a sample-barcoded 5' primer with a J-beta primer mix, a second PCR ran for 7 to 11 cycles. TCRdb independently ran MiXCR on the 5' RACE reads; one entry per CDR3 protein. This table has 760,000 or so distinct CDR3 sequences, 20% to 25% appearing once. Trimming removed 1 base at V and 2 bases at J, with 10 bases between. The CDR3 consists of 15 residues. The germline gives CDR1 SGHTA, CDR2 FQGNSA. In this sample, this clonotype turned up a few times. This same sample was also part of a study on T cells of mothers and their children.

This chain connects TRBV7-2 to TRBJ2-3; a weak D match, TRBD2 (5 bases). This receptor was obtained from a boy aged 5-17 years in good health. Source material: blood. The CDR3 sequence: CASSLDAGITDTQYF. In DNA form, the CDR3 reads TGTGCCAGCAGCTTAGACGCGGGTATCACAGATACGCAGTATTTT.